The source of this TCR beta chain is a study of T cells after yellow fever vaccination. The germline V gene has CDR1 SGHRS and CDR2 YFSETQ. The CDR3 consists of 16 residues. The trim removed 4 bases at V and 5 bases at J, leaving 9 bases unmatched. TCRdb used MiXCR to reprocess the 5' RACE reads, holding one entry per CDR3 protein. The repertoire holds about 630,000 distinct CDR3 sequences, around 12% seen once, with 15% in the top ten. This clonotype was counted only a few times. This specimen consisted of PBMCs, obtained on the day of the yellow fever booster vaccination. The rearrangement uses TRBV5-1 and TRBJ2-2, with 9 bases matching TRBD2. This receptor was taken from a man aged 25 to 40 who received the YFV17D yellow fever vaccine. CDR3: CASSLLSSGGTGELFF. For the CDR3, the DNA is TGCGCCAGCAGCCTGCTGTCGAGCGGGGGGACCGGGGAGCTGTTTTTT.